This T cell receptor beta chain is drawn from a study of blood T cell repertoires in COVID-19 (TCRdb year 2020). Describing the broader study: Samples from collaborators originated in the United States, Italy and Spain and spanned both the acute and convalescent phases of COVID-19. A freely available public database, intended as a resource for researchers studying the immune response to SARS-CoV-2, is where the repertoires were released. The samples were drawn from the first 160 participants of the ongoing ImmuneRACE study and from some 1,300 subjects provided by 6 global collaborators. The prospective study material was composed of cDNA or gDNA derived from T cells, B-cell-depleted T cells, or PBMCs. A de-identified subject ID, COVID-19 status, age in years and sex were almost always included in the sample metadata. Where available, HLA class I and class II types were taken from metadata supplied by the sample provider and were not determined by assay-based typing. Deeply sampled blood TCRbeta repertoires from subjects exposed to, actively infected with, or recovered from COVID-19 were included in the dataset. Overall results and qualifications from the work: The amount of clinical and demographic metadata varied by source and participant and was provided uncurated.

TCRbeta CDR3 regions were amplified from genomic DNA by means of the immunoSEQ Assay, a bias-controlled multiplex PCR. In the authors' own workflow: The number of nucleated cells in each sample was estimated from the amplification of reference gene primers within the assay. To quantify the absolute abundance of each unique TCRbeta CDR3 rearrangement, sequence reads were collapsed and filtered. For each sample, productive Simpson clonality was calculated as the square root of Simpson's diversity index over productive rearrangements. TCRdb stores this immuneACCESS table with in-frame sequences only. Part of the clones is absent; in the studies checked, under half of the shortfall reflects unresolved V genes, and no reason is known for the rest. D and trimming come from the DNA, and the V and J calls and clone size come from that table. Within this sample are under 250,000 clones, with 81% of them counted one time only. The ten most abundant clones make up 7.5% to 9% of the sample.

Collaborating institutions collected whole blood in K2EDTA tubes following their own protocols. For TCRbeta analysis, collaborators shipped samples in one of three forms: frozen whole blood, isolated PBMCs, or DNA extracted from either of those sample types. Comments on this clone: Its antigen is currently not known. Per-base quality was not reported, and no clone a single base away is much larger than it.

From the germline V gene, CDR1 is SGHAT and CDR2 is FQNNGV. Reading from cysteine to phenylalanine, the CDR3 counts 18 amino acids. Of all the DNA, just the CDR3 is kept, 54 bases in frame from base 1. Trimming removed 5 bases from V and 7 bases from J; the gene matches leave 20 bases unexplained. Specimen: peripheral blood. The rearrangement combines TRBV11-2 with TRBJ1-2, and TRBD1 matches 9 of the central bases. This TCR derives from a woman of 80 years or more with acute or convalescent COVID-19. The DNA sequence follows: TGTGCCAGCAGCCGCGGGGACAGGGCGACCCCCCCCGCCGTTGGCTACACCTTC. This encodes CASSRGDRATPPAVGYTF. With all but the CDR3 taken from the reference TRBV11-2 and TRBJ1-2 genes, the full variable domain is: EAGVAQSPRYKIIEKRQSVAFWCNPISGHATLYWYQQILGQGPKLLIQFQNNGVVDDSQLPKDRFSAERLKGVDSTLKIQPAKLEDSAVYLCASSRGDRATPPAVGYTFGSGTRLTVV.